This entry is about one T cell receptor (beta chain). TCRdb keeps only in-frame clones here, not all; method: immunoSEQ multiplex PCR. Of tens of thousands of clones listed, 82% were seen once; the top ten hold roughly 14%. Germline V gene lookup returns CDR1 MNHNY and CDR2 SVGAGI (reference sequence). The CDR3 loop spans 13 amino acids. V shed 8 bases and J shed 2 bases, with 10 bases lying between them. The data derive from a study of blood T cell repertoires in COVID-19. Study-wide background: T cells, B-cell-depleted T cells, or PBMCs provided the cDNA or gDNA that served as material.

Sequences were obtained from peripheral blood. The receptor was derived from a human donor with acute or convalescent COVID-19. The donor label of this sample is uncertain. The V and J genes are TRBV6-6 and TRBJ1-5; D not certain. The CDR3 protein is CASRGSGNQPQHF. For the CDR3, the DNA is TGTGCCAGCCGCGGGTCCGGCAATCAGCCCCAGCATTTT.